This T cell receptor beta chain came from a study of tumor-infiltrating lymphocytes in localized non-small cell lung cancer. Study as a whole: Patients included smokers and never-smokers with various histologies, some sampled after neoadjuvant chemotherapy. General study findings and limits: Different pieces of the same tissue went to different assays, confounding technical variation with intratumor heterogeneity.

This CDR3 is 12 amino acids long. The germline V gene has CDR1 ENHRY and CDR2 SYGVKD. Trimming took 11 bases from V and 4 from J, leaving 14 bases between them. Comment on this clone: Antigen specificity is unknown.

The method was immunoSEQ multiplex PCR; TCRdb's version includes in-frame clones alone and lacks a portion of them. The sample includes about 8,400 clones, around 77% seen only once; the top ten take around an eighth. The sample taken for sequencing was uninvolved lung tissue not adjacent to the tumor. The rearrangement links TRBV10-3 to TRBJ1-2; TRBD1 might be the D (6 bases). The clonotype originates from a human donor with non-small cell lung cancer. CDR3 region: CAARGGLYGYTF. CDR3 in DNA: TGTGCCGCGAGAGGGGGACTCTATGGCTACACCTTC.